The 18 T cell receptor beta chains below come from one sample, sequenced in a study of blood T cell repertoires in COVID-19. TCRdb's table, derived via immunoSEQ multiplex PCR, lists solely in-frame clones and lacks some. There are about 21,000 clones in the sample; roughly 85% occur only once, and over 6.5% lies in the top ten. Specimen: peripheral blood. The origin of the receptors is a human donor in a cohort sampled during active COVID-19.

The V gene is TRBV5-4, the J gene TRBJ2-3, with a tentative D call TRBD2 (5 bases). Trimming took off 0 bases at V and 0 bases at J, with 14 bases between the two ends. The CDR3 totals 17 residues. Germline lookup yields CDR1 SGHNT and CDR2 YYREEE (reference sequence). CDR3 amino acids: CASSLVGLRPSTDTQYF. Written as DNA, the CDR3 is TGTGCCAGCAGCTTGGTAGGACTTCGACCTAGCACAGATACGCAGTATTTT.

V and J are TRBV18 and TRBJ2-7; D remains unclear. The CDR3 consists of 13 residues. Germline CDR1 KGHSH, CDR2 LQKENI. Trimming took 6 bases from V and 3 from J, leaving 12 bases between them. Written as DNA, the CDR3 is TGTGCCAGCTCCTCAACTCTAAACTACGAGCAGTACTTC. Translated: CASSSTLNYEQYF.

This chain uses TRBV7-9 with TRBJ2-1; 7 bases line up with TRBD2. Germline V CDR1 and CDR2: SEHNR, FQNEAQ (reference sequence). The J segment lost 6 bases and the V segment lost 2 bases, leaving 7 bases of the junction unmatched. The CDR3 runs to 15 residues. CDR3 sequence: CASSLRDYGGNEQFF. The CDR3, as DNA: TGTGCCAGCAGCTTACGGGACTACGGGGGCAATGAGCAGTTCTTC.

The chain joins TRBV7-9 to TRBJ1-1; no definite D call. Germline CDR1 is SEHNR and CDR2 is FQNEAQ (reference sequence). This CDR3 comprises 14 residues. Trimming removed 8 bases from V and 2 bases from J, with 15 bases in between. As DNA, the CDR3 is TGTGCCAGCGAAGAGGAGGGCCTTAACACTGAAGCTTTCTTT. It codes for CASEEEGLNTEAFF.

This clone was observed once. The gene calls are TRBV5-1 and TRBJ1-6; D is unresolved. V was shortened by 4 bases and J by 9 bases, with 14 bases between the two germline ends. The CDR3 is made up of 14 amino acids. Germline CDR1 and CDR2: SGHRS and YFSETQ. CDR3 residues: CASSITGEGSPLHF. In nucleotides, the CDR3 is TGCGCCAGCAGCATCACCGGCGAGGGTTCACCCCTCCACTTT.

The V and J genes are TRBV19 and TRBJ1-1, with D perhaps TRBD1 (6 bases). The V end was cut by 4 bases, the J end by 0 bases, with 6 bases between. The CDR3 consists of 13 residues. CDR1 LNHDA and CDR2 SQIVND come from the germline V gene (reference sequence). The CDR3 sequence is CASSTGVNTEAFF. The CDR3 DNA sequence: TGTGCCAGTAGTACAGGGGTGAACACTGAAGCTTTCTTT.

This chain joins TRBV6-6 and TRBJ2-7; TRBD1 matches 7 bases. J was trimmed by 3 bases and V by 7 bases; bases with no gene match: 9. Germline V gene lookup returns CDR1 MNHNY and CDR2 SVGAGI (reference sequence). This CDR3 comprises 14 residues. The CDR3 DNA is TGTGCCAGCAAATCGACGGGACAGAGCTACGAGCAGTACTTC. This translates into CASKSTGQSYEQYF.

The sample holds one count of this clone. CDR3 nucleotide sequence: TGCAGTGCTAGTCCAGGGGGCGGAACTAATGAAAAACTGTTTTTT. As protein: CSASPGGGTNEKLFF. The V gene is TRBV20-1, the J gene TRBJ1-4, with TRBD1 matching 8 bases. The V segment lost 3 bases and the J segment 1 base; nucleotides outside the gene matches: 4. The CDR3 covers 15 residues. CDR1 DFQATT and CDR2 SNEGSKA come from the germline V gene (reference sequence).

For this clone: Other DNA sequences in this specimen translate into the identical CDR3. The V call is TRBV19, the J call TRBJ1-5; no firm D call. The ends were cut back, 1 base at V and 4 bases at J, with 11 bases in the middle. The CDR3 length is 15 residues. Per the germline V gene, CDR1 is LNHDA and CDR2 is SQIVND (reference sequence). CDR3 sequence reads: CASSIGWQVNQPQHF. The DNA for the CDR3 is TGTGCCAGTAGTATAGGGTGGCAGGTGAATCAGCCCCAGCATTTT.

The chain recombines TRBV3-1 (or the pseudogene TRBV3-2) with TRBJ1-3; 7 bases match TRBD1. J gave up 7 bases and V 1 base, and 10 bases lay outside the gene matches. This CDR3 has 16 residues. In germline, CDR1 is LGHDT, CDR2 YNNKEL (reference sequence). The CDR3 DNA follows: TGTGCCAGCAGCCAAGCGGCGACAGGGTACGCCAACACCATATATTTT. Its protein is CASSQAATGYANTIYF.

The chain recombines TRBV5-1 with TRBJ1-2; 7 nucleotides align to TRBD1. The CDR3 runs to 15 residues. Germline-derived CDR1 and CDR2 are SGHRS and YFSETQ. The ends lost 0 bases at V and 4 bases at J; junction bases unmatched: 6. The CDR3 nucleotides read TGCGCCAGCAGCTTGGCCACGACAGGGACCTATGGCTACACCTTC. It codes for CASSLATTGTYGYTF.

This chain connects TRBV6-6 to TRBJ2-7, with 15 nucleotides matching TRBD2. The germline gives CDR1 MNHNY, CDR2 SVGAGI (reference sequence). Losses at the gene ends were 8 bases for V and 2 bases for J; bases not matched to a gene: 4. The CDR3 runs to 15 residues. The chain's CDR3 is CASGTSGGPPYEQYF. CDR3 bases: TGTGCCAGCGGGACTAGCGGGGGGCCTCCCTACGAGCAGTACTTC.

V usage is TRBV7-8 and J usage is TRBJ2-7; D is undetermined. Trimming took off 1 base at V and 2 bases at J, with 9 bases between the two ends. The CDR3 length is 14 residues. CDR1 SGHVS and CDR2 FQNEAQ come from the germline V gene. CDR3 sequence reads: CASSLVELTYEQYF. DNA of the CDR3: TGTGCCAGCAGCTTAGTTGAACTGACCTACGAGCAGTACTTC.

This CDR3 is CASSYSRTRQETQYF. The CDR3 DNA follows: TGTGCCAGCAGTTACTCTCGGACTAGGCAAGAGACCCAGTACTTC. This chain joins TRBV6-5 and TRBJ2-5; 7 nucleotides line up with TRBD2. This CDR3 is built from 15 residues. The ends lost 0 bases at V and 2 bases at J; junction bases unmatched: 3. Germline CDR1 MNHEY, CDR2 SVGAGI.

This chain connects TRBV2 to TRBJ2-2; TRBD1 matches 9 bases. The CDR3 spans 15 residues. Germline V gene lookup returns CDR1 SNHLY and CDR2 FYNNEI. With V trimmed by 4 bases and J by 4 bases, 4 bases remained unmatched. The CDR3 loop reads CASSGTGVSTGELFF. The DNA for the CDR3 is TGTGCCAGCAGTGGGACAGGGGTTAGCACCGGGGAGCTGTTTTTT.

This clone was seen a few times. This rearrangement joins TRBV5-4 to TRBJ1-1, with TRBD1 as a possible D gene (6 bases). The germline V gene has CDR1 SGHNT and CDR2 YYREEE (reference sequence). This CDR3 is 13 amino acids long. Trimming pared 3 bases from V and 6 bases from J, leaving 12 bases between. CDR3: CASSSRGAPEAFF. The DNA for the CDR3 is TGTGCCAGCAGCTCCCGGGGGGCTCCTGAAGCTTTCTTT.

This chain uses TRBV2 with TRBJ1-1; possible D gene TRBD1, 6 bases. This CDR3 region has 12 residues. Trimming took 4 bases from V and 8 from J, leaving 11 bases between them. In germline, CDR1 is SNHLY, CDR2 FYNNEI. CDR3 DNA sequence: TGTGCCAGCAGTGCGTCGGGGACAGAAGCTTTCTTT. This encodes CASSASGTEAFF.

The genes are TRBV28 and TRBJ1-4; 9 bases agree with TRBD1. After removal of 2 bases from V and 8 bases from J, the junction contained 6 bases not matched to a gene. Germline V CDR1 and CDR2: MDHEN, SYDVKM. The CDR3 is 15 residues long. CDR3 protein: CASSLRDRVGEKLFF. CDR3 sequence (DNA): TGTGCCAGCAGTTTAAGGGACAGGGTAGGCGAAAAACTGTTTTTT.